This T cell receptor beta chain was retrieved from a study of cytomegalovirus exposure and HLA in healthy donors. CDR3 size: 14 residues. Per germline, CDR1 MGHRA and CDR2 YSYEKL. V dropped 4 bases and J dropped 9; count of bases not matched to a gene: 8. This clone was counted once. The PCR ran on 60 Vbeta and 13 Jbeta primers. Measured with immunoSEQ multiplex PCR; TCRdb has only the in-frame clones, and not every one. Of around 120,000 clones listed, around 77% are singletons. This receptor was taken from a man aged 45-60 years in good health and CMV-seropositive. The rearrangement joins TRBV4-1 to TRBJ1-5, with TRBD1 matching over 8 bases. What was sequenced was PBMCs. CDR3 loop: CASSLTGVGRPQHF. The CDR3 DNA follows: TGCGCCAGCAGCCTGACAGGGGTGGGGAGGCCCCAGCATTTT.